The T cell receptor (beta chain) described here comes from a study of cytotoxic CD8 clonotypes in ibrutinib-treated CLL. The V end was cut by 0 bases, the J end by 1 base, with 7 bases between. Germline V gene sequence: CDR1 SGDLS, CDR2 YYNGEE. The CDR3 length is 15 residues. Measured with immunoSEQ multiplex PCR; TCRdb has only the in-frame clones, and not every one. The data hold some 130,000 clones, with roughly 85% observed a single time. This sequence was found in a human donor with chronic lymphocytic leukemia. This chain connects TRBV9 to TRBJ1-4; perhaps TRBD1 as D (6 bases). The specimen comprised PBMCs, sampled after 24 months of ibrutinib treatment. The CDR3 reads CASSVEGVTNEKLFF. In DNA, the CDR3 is TGTGCCAGCAGCGTAGAGGGGGTAACTAATGAAAAACTGTTTTTT.